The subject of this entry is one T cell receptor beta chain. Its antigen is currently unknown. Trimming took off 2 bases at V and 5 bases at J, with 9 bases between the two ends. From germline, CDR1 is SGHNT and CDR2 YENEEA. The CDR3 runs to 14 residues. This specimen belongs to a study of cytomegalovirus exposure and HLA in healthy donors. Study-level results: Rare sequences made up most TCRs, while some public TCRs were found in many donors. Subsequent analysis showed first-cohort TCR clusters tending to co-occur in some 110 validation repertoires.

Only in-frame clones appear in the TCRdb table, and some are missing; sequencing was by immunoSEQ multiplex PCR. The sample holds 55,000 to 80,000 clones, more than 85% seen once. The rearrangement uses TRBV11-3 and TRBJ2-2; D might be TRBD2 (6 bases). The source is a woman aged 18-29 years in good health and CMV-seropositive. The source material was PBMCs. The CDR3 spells CASSLKGLTGELFF. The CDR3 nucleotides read TGTGCCAGCAGCTTAAAGGGACTGACCGGGGAGCTGTTTTTT. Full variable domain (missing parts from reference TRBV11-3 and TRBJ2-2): EAGVVQSPRYKIIEKKQPVAFWCNPISGHNTLYWYLQNLGQGPELLIRYENEEAVDDSQLPKDRFSAERLKGVDSTLKIQPAELGDSAVYLCASSLKGLTGELFFGEGSRLTVL.